These 27 T cell receptor beta chains came from one sample sequenced in a study of human T cells and chemical hapten exposure. Time point noted: pre-sensitization, week 0. Specified treatment: therapeutic diphenylcyclopropenone sensitization with weekly scalp DPC. TCRdb re-derived calls from the RACE reads in MiXCR, one entry per CDR3 protein. In the table there are 200,000 to 300,000 distinct CDR3 sequences, around 9.3% of which are singletons. Sample: whole blood, taken in connection with sensitization to the hapten diphenylcyclopropenone (DPC). Every receptor here comes from a middle-aged woman with alopecia areata. Some clones in this sample may be carry-over from other donors' samples.

This clonotype was detected only a few times. V and J are TRBV4-1 and TRBJ2-7, with D maybe TRBD1 (6 bases). Germline CDR1 MGHRA, CDR2 YSYEKL. The length of the CDR3 is 14 residues. V lost 0 bases and J lost 6, with 12 bases in between. CDR3 loop: CASSQEGGVGEQYF. Written as DNA, the CDR3 is TGCGCCAGCAGCCAAGAAGGGGGAGTAGGCGAGCAGTACTTC.

This clonotype showed up just a few times. The V gene is TRBV2, the J gene TRBJ2-5, with 7 bases aligning to TRBD1. The CDR3 extends over 15 amino acids. Germline trimming cut 4 bases from V and 9 bases from J; bases unmatched to any gene: 14. Germline V gene lookup returns CDR1 SNHLY and CDR2 FYNNEI. CDR3 loop: CASSGVQTGSSPQYF. The CDR3 DNA reads TGTGCCAGCAGTGGTGTTCAGACAGGGTCCTCGCCCCAGTACTTC.

This clonotype showed up just a few times. The V call is TRBV3-1, the J call TRBJ2-5; no reliable D call. CDR1 and CDR2 from the germline V gene are LGHDT and YNNKEL (reference sequence). With 7 bases removed from V and 4 bases from J, the gap between germline ends came to 16 bases. The CDR3 is 14 amino acids. CDR3 region: CASTKLAFAETQYF. The CDR3 DNA follows: TGTGCCAGCACCAAATTGGCCTTCGCAGAGACCCAGTACTTC.

This clonotype has a handful of counts. V is TRBV4-1 and J is TRBJ2-7; 12 positions agree with TRBD1. This CDR3 is built from 16 residues. V gave up 0 bases and J gave up 5 bases; unmatched junction bases: 5. Germline V gene lookup returns CDR1 MGHRA and CDR2 YSYEKL. CDR3 residues: CASSQDWGQGANEQYF. CDR3 DNA sequence: TGCGCCAGCAGCCAAGATTGGGGACAGGGGGCGAACGAGCAGTACTTC.

This clonotype was counted between two and nine times. V usage is TRBV19 and J usage is TRBJ2-6, with 10 bases aligning to TRBD2. Germline CDR1 is LNHDA and CDR2 is SQIVND (reference sequence). V was pared by 7 bases and J by 4 bases, with 4 bases of the junction left unmatched. The CDR3 is 15 amino acids. DNA for the CDR3: TGTGCCAGTACTAGCGGGAGTCTCGGGGCCAACGTCCTGACTTTC. Translating it yields CASTSGSLGANVLTF.

V is TRBV7-2 and J is TRBJ2-3; 14 nucleotides match TRBD2. Trimming removed 5 bases from V and 2 bases from J; junction bases left unmatched: 9. The CDR3 length is 18 residues. The V gene's germline CDR1 is SGHTA and CDR2 FQGNSA. CDR3 coding DNA: TGTGCCAGCAGCCCATCCGGACTAGCGGGAGGTTTCACAGATACGCAGTATTTT. As protein: CASSPSGLAGGFTDTQYF.

The chain employs TRBV29-1 and TRBJ2-3; D gene ambiguous. This CDR3 contains 13 residues. Trimming removed 5 bases at V and 2 bases at J, with 11 bases between. Germline CDR1 is SQVTM and CDR2 is ANQGSEA. CDR3 DNA: TGCAGCGTTACGGACGGATACACAGATACGCAGTATTTT. It codes for CSVTDGYTDTQYF.

The V gene is TRBV14, the J gene TRBJ2-4; 9 bases fit TRBD1. V shed 3 bases, J shed 4 bases, and the junction held 10 bases outside the gene matches. The CDR3 loop spans 17 amino acids. CDR1 SGHDN and CDR2 FVKESK come from the germline V gene. CDR3 bases: TGTGCCAGCAGCCATACGTCTGGACAGGGGCGAAAAAACATTCAGTACTTC. It is translated as CASSHTSGQGRKNIQYF.

In this sample, this clonotype turned up many times. The DNA of the CDR3 is TGTGCCAGCAGTGAAGGGACTAGCGGGAGCTACGAGCAGTACTTC. Translating gives CASSEGTSGSYEQYF. The V and J genes are TRBV6-1 and TRBJ2-7; 13 bases map to TRBD2. The CDR3 contains 15 residues. V was pared by 1 base and J by 3 bases, with 0 bases of the junction left unmatched. Germline-derived CDR1 and CDR2 are MNHNS and SASEGT.

This sequence joins TRBV5-4 and TRBJ2-7; D perhaps matches TRBD1 (5 bases). Germline lookup yields CDR1 SGHNT and CDR2 YYREEE (reference sequence). This CDR3 has 17 amino acids. Trimming removed 4 bases from V and 2 bases from J, with 22 bases in between. CDR3 nucleotide sequence: TGTGCCAGCAGCCGAACCCCCCGCCGACAGAGTCCCTACGAGCAGTACTTC. This gives the protein CASSRTPRRQSPYEQYF.

The V and J genes are TRBV18 and TRBJ2-7; no clear D. The CDR3 has 15 residues. Germline values: CDR1 KGHSH, CDR2 LQKENI. V was clipped by 2 bases and J by 2 bases, with 13 bases between them. The CDR3 DNA reads as TGTGCCAGCTCACCAGGGATAGTTGACACCTACGAGCAGTACTTC. Protein product: CASSPGIVDTYEQYF.

The chain couples TRBV24-1 to TRBJ2-1; D gene ambiguous. The V end lost 5 bases, the J end lost 6 bases, and 10 bases lay between the germline ends. Germline V gene lookup returns CDR1 KGHDR and CDR2 SFDVKD. The CDR3 runs to 13 residues. The chain's CDR3 is CATSVGRANEQFF. For the CDR3, the DNA is TGTGCCACCAGTGTAGGAAGGGCCAATGAGCAGTTCTTC.

The gene calls are TRBV18 and TRBJ2-3; D is ambiguous. This CDR3 is 14 amino acids long. Trimming removed 0 bases at V and 2 bases at J, with 6 bases between. CDR1 is KGHSH and CDR2 is LQKENI in the germline V gene. CDR3 bases: TGTGCCAGCTCACCACCCTCGGCCACAGATACGCAGTATTTT. As protein: CASSPPSATDTQYF.

The table lists this clonotype with a few counts. This chain connects TRBV29-1 to TRBJ2-3; D unresolved. V was shortened by 3 bases and J by 2 bases, with 6 bases between the two germline ends. CDR1 SQVTM and CDR2 ANQGSEA come from the germline V gene. CDR3 length: 12 amino acids. As DNA, the CDR3 is TGCAGCGTTGAGGGCACCACAGATACGCAGTATTTT. This translates into CSVEGTTDTQYF.

The chain carries TRBV9 and TRBJ2-2; no clear D gene. With 0 bases removed from V and 7 bases from J, the gap between germline ends came to 13 bases. The germline CDR1 and CDR2 sequences are SGDLS and YYNGEE. The CDR3 consists of 15 residues. CDR3 bases: TGTGCCAGCAGCGTAGGGGAAGCCTTCGTCGGGGAGCTGTTTTTT. Translation: CASSVGEAFVGELFF. Complete variable domain (other parts from reference TRBV9 and TRBJ2-2): DSGVTQTPKHLITATGQRVTLRCSPRSGDLSVYWYQQSLDQGLQFLIQYYNGEERAKGNILERFSAQQFPDLHSELNLSSLELGDSALYFCASSVGEAFVGELFFGEGSRLTVL.

This clonotype was detected a few times. V usage is TRBV29-1 and J usage is TRBJ2-2, with D possibly TRBD1 on 7 matching bases. The CDR3 contains 15 residues. Germline CDR1 is SQVTM and CDR2 is ANQGSEA. Trimming removed 3 bases from V and 0 bases from J, with 11 bases in between. The CDR3 reads CSVDGGTANTGELFF. CDR3 coding DNA: TGCAGCGTTGACGGAGGGACAGCGAACACCGGGGAGCTGTTTTTT.

The chain joins TRBV7-2 to TRBJ2-3, with D possibly being TRBD1 or TRBD2 (5 bases each). This CDR3 is 15 amino acids long. CDR1 and CDR2 (germline): SGHTA, FQGNSA. V was clipped by 5 bases and J by 4 bases, with 16 bases between them. CDR3 in DNA: TGTGCCAGCAGCCTCATGGGGGTCGTCTCAGATACGCAGTATTTT. This gives the protein CASSLMGVVSDTQYF.

The V gene is TRBV21-1, the J gene TRBJ2-3; the table's D call of TRBD2 was not tested on the DNA. TRBV21-1 is a documented pseudogene. CDR3 length: 16 residues. The CDR3 protein is CASSTGTSGSSDMQYF. For the CDR3, the DNA is TGTGCCAGCAGTACCGGGACTAGCGGGAGTTCAGATATGCAGTATTTT.

The chain combines TRBV6-2 or TRBV6-3 with TRBJ2-1; TRBD2 is a possible D gene (5 bases). CDR1 is MNHEY, CDR2 SVGEGT, per germline. The CDR3 runs to 13 residues. V was trimmed by 5 bases and J by 2 bases, leaving 7 bases between them. The CDR3 coding sequence is TGTGCCAGCAGTCCGACTACCTACAATGAGCAGTTCTTC. This sequence encodes CASSPTTYNEQFF.

The V and J genes are TRBV28 and TRBJ2-5, with 8 bases that match TRBD1. V was clipped by 6 bases and J by 5 bases; unmatched bases: 8. There are 14 residues in the CDR3. Germline CDR1 and CDR2: MDHEN and SYDVKM. The CDR3 loop reads CASSWTGYQETQYF. The CDR3 DNA follows: TGTGCCAGCAGCTGGACAGGGTATCAGGAGACCCAGTACTTC.

This clonotype was seen ten or more times. The chain employs TRBV6-5 and TRBJ1-1; no firm D call. Germline CDR1 is MNHEY and CDR2 is SVGAGI. Trimming removed 2 bases at V and 0 bases at J, with 13 bases between. The CDR3 sequence is 16 residues long. CDR3 in DNA: TGTGCCAGCAGTTACGGAGGTGGCGGAATGAACACTGAAGCTTTCTTT. Its translation: CASSYGGGGMNTEAFF.

The chain has TRBV4-1 and TRBJ2-3; 9 nucleotides match TRBD1. CDR1 is MGHRA and CDR2 is YSYEKL in the germline V gene. The CDR3 sequence is 15 residues long. Losses at the gene ends were 4 bases for V and 4 bases for J; bases not matched to a gene: 6. CDR3 residues: CASSPTGGASDTQYF. CDR3 bases: TGCGCCAGCAGCCCTACAGGGGGCGCATCAGATACGCAGTATTTT.

V is TRBV29-1 and J is TRBJ1-2, with D tentatively TRBD1 (6 bases). CDR1 SQVTM and CDR2 ANQGSEA come from the germline V gene. The V gene lost 7 bases and the J gene lost 2 bases, with 17 bases spanning the gap. This CDR3 contains 14 residues. The chain's CDR3 is CSGGGPETNYGYTF. The CDR3 bases are TGCAGCGGTGGGGGGCCGGAAACCAACTATGGCTACACCTTC.

This clonotype was observed a handful of times. CDR3 in amino acids: CATTTGTRGEAEQFF. DNA for the CDR3: TGTGCCACCACCACCGGGACTAGAGGTGAGGCTGAGCAGTTCTTC. V is TRBV15 and J is TRBJ2-1; 8 nucleotides match TRBD2. CDR1 is LNHNV and CDR2 is YYDKDF in the germline V gene (reference sequence). V lost 7 bases to trimming and J lost 9 bases; unmatched junction nucleotides: 14. The CDR3 runs to 15 residues.

A few counts support this clonotype. The V and J genes are TRBV5-1 and TRBJ1-6, with no clear D. The CDR3 has 14 amino acids. The V and J ends lost 1 base and 7 bases respectively, with 9 bases between them. Germline V gene sequence: CDR1 SGHRS, CDR2 YFSETQ. DNA for the CDR3: TGCGCCAGCAGCTTGACGACGGGGAATTCACCCCTCCACTTT. Translation: CASSLTTGNSPLHF.

This clonotype was counted many times. This rearrangement joins TRBV2 to TRBJ1-1, with D unclear. V shed 7 bases and J shed 1 base, with 19 bases lying between them. There are 16 residues in the CDR3. In germline, CDR1 is SNHLY, CDR2 FYNNEI. CDR3 nucleotide sequence: TGTGCCAGCAACACCCCCTTAGACGGCCCGAACACTGAAGCTTTCTTT. It codes for CASNTPLDGPNTEAFF.

This clonotype has a count of ten or more. The rearrangement links TRBV28 to TRBJ2-5; a possible D gene is TRBD1 (5 bases). This CDR3 comprises 12 residues. Germline V gene sequence: CDR1 MDHEN, CDR2 SYDVKM. V was trimmed by 6 bases and J by 7 bases, leaving 12 bases between them. CDR3 nucleotides: TGTGCCAGCAGCCCCGAAGGGGTGACCCAGTACTTC. Its protein is CASSPEGVTQYF.